This is a list of T cell receptor beta chains from one sample in a study of early T cells in non-severe SARS-CoV-2 infection. TCRdb re-called the 5' RACE reads through MiXCR, storing one row per CDR3 protein. The table shows fewer than 65,000 distinct CDR3 sequences, with 5.9% occurring only once. The source material was whole blood, sampled at baseline. The receptors were gathered from an adult who was a healthcare worker with PCR-confirmed SARS-CoV-2 infection or an uninfected control (not recorded which). CDR3s include the opening cysteine and the closing phenylalanine or tryptophan. D genes are given only for firm matches. Not all rows give a size; the values are once, few, many and, for expanded clones, a class.

>-|-|TRBV5-6|TRBJ2-7
CASSREGRPPTGEQYF
TGTGCCAGCAGCCGCGAGGGGCGACCTCCAACGGGCGAGCAGTACTTC
>-|-|TRBV6-2/TRBV6-3|TRBJ2-5
CASTAPGWLETQYF
TGTGCCAGCACCGCTCCGGGATGGTTGGAGACCCAGTACTTC
>-|TRBD2|TRBV11-2|TRBJ2-1
CASSAGLAGNDEQFF
TGTGCCAGCAGCGCGGGACTAGCGGGTAACGATGAGCAGTTCTTC
>many|TRBD1|TRBV6-2/TRBV6-3|TRBJ1-1
CASSDVGGGARTEAFF
TGTGCCAGCAGTGACGTGGGAGGGGGCGCAAGGACTGAAGCTTTCTTT
>few|-|TRBV14|TRBJ2-5
CASSQEATVLETQYF
TGTGCCAGCAGCCAAGAAGCAACAGTTTTGGAGACCCAGTACTTC
>many|-|TRBV20-1|TRBJ1-6
CSARSGGQPLHF
TGCAGTGCTAGGTCCGGGGGTCAACCCCTCCACTTT
>many|-|TRBV10-3|TRBJ2-6
CAISEGLQSGANVLTF
TGTGCCATCAGTGAGGGACTCCAATCTGGGGCCAACGTCCTGACTTTC
>few|TRBD2|TRBV20-1|TRBJ2-7
CSARVRLAGDLIKQYF
TGCAGTGCTAGAGTAAGGCTAGCGGGAGATCTTATCAAGCAGTACTTC
>few|TRBD2|TRBV6-2/TRBV6-3|TRBJ2-1
CASSYSAGDEQFF
TGTGCCAGCAGTTACTCCGCGGGGGATGAGCAGTTCTTC
>many|-|TRBV28|TRBJ1-2
CASSGQSYYNYGYTF
TGTGCCAGCAGCGGACAGTCCTATTATAACTATGGCTACACCTTC
>few|-|TRBV10-3|TRBJ1-4
CAISEGPTNEKLFF
TGTGCCATCAGTGAAGGACCGACTAATGAAAAACTGTTTTTT
>few|-|TRBV27|TRBJ1-5
CASSLFPSGGNQPQHF
TGTGCCAGCAGTTTATTCCCATCAGGGGGCAATCAGCCCCAGCATTTT
>many|-|TRBV28|TRBJ2-1
CASSLYSAPANEWQFF
TGTGCCAGCAGTCTCTACTCCGCCCCAGCCAATGAGTGGCAGTTCTTC
>many|-|TRBV28|TRBJ1-2
CASSASDGNYGYTF
TGTGCCAGCAGTGCTTCGGACGGAAACTATGGCTACACCTTC
>many|-|TRBV20-1|TRBJ1-1
CSARGVGTEAFF
TGCAGTGCTAGAGGGGTAGGCACTGAAGCTTTCTTT
>-|-|TRBV2|TRBJ1-1
CASNPDREAFF
TGTGCCAGCAACCCGGACAGAGAAGCTTTCTTT
>-|-|TRBV28|TRBJ2-2
CASRRVATGELFF
TGTGCCAGCAGACGAGTAGCGACCGGGGAGCTGTTTTTT
>few|-|TRBV7-9|TRBJ2-7
CASSLAAGTSYEQYF
TGTGCCAGCAGCTTAGCGGCAGGGACCTCCTACGAGCAGTACTTC
>many|TRBD1|TRBV6-5|TRBJ1-2
CASSYAGQGYYGYTF
TGTGCCAGCAGTTACGCGGGACAGGGCTACTATGGCTACACCTTC
>many|TRBD2|TRBV7-2|TRBJ2-2
CASSLGVLVASGTRAGELFF
TGTGCCAGCAGTTTAGGTGTATTGGTGGCTAGCGGAACCAGAGCCGGGGAGCTGTTTTTT
>many|-|TRBV4-3|TRBJ2-1
CASSHAVYNEQFF
TGCGCCAGCAGCCACGCCGTCTACAATGAGCAGTTCTTC
>many|TRBD2|TRBV29-1|TRBJ2-3
CSVESGRTTDTQYF
TGCAGCGTTGAAAGCGGGAGAACCACAGATACGCAGTATTTT
>many|-|TRBV28|TRBJ2-7
CASTHLGKAYEQYF
TGTGCCAGCACCCACCTGGGAAAAGCCTACGAGCAGTACTTC
>many|-|TRBV7-9|TRBJ1-5
CASSGLGPQHF
TGTGCCAGCAGCGGACTGGGGCCCCAGCATTTT
>many|TRBD1|TRBV20-1|TRBJ2-4
CSARERGQGENIQYF
TGCAGTGCTAGAGAGAGGGGACAGGGAGAAAACATTCAGTACTTC
>many|TRBD1|TRBV20-1|TRBJ1-5
CSARDEGGAGQPQHF
TGCAGTGCTAGAGATGAAGGGGGCGCGGGTCAGCCCCAGCATTTT
>many|-|TRBV28|TRBJ1-2
CASSLGIESGYTF
TGTGCCAGCAGTTTAGGGATAGAGAGTGGCTACACCTTC
>many|-|TRBV29-1|TRBJ1-1
CSVRQTMNTEAFF
TGCAGCGTCAGACAGACCATGAACACTGAAGCTTTCTTT
>many|-|TRBV29-1|TRBJ2-1
CSVEAAASAPEQFF
TGCAGCGTTGAGGCGGCCGCCAGCGCTCCTGAGCAGTTCTTC